One sample yielded the 14 T cell receptor beta chains listed below, sequenced in a study of shared clonotypes between healthy human individuals. Terminally differentiated effector memory CD45RA+ cells were excluded from the naive CD8 cells, which were CD45RO-negative and positively selected for CCR7. This table comes from immunoSEQ multiplex PCR, and its TCRdb copy is limited to in-frame clones, with some not included. Counted here are more than 2 million clones, approximately 95% occurring once; the ten biggest clones make up 1.1%. Sequencing was carried out using naive CD8+ T cells sorted from blood. The receptors originated from a young man in good health.

The chain uses TRBV19 and TRBJ1-5; D uncertain. Trimming took 0 bases from V and 0 from J, leaving 6 bases between them. The CDR3 extends over 15 amino acids. From germline, CDR1 is LNHDA and CDR2 SQIVND (reference sequence). CDR3 protein: CASSIEPNSNQPQHF. The CDR3 nucleotides are TGTGCCAGTAGTATAGAACCGAATAGCAATCAGCCCCAGCATTTT.

This clone showed up just once. One junction end disagrees with the germline gene, perhaps due to a read error. The chain has TRBV7-9 and TRBJ2-5; 10 bases match TRBD2. The CDR3 length is 17 residues. Germline V gene data show CDR1 as SEHNR and CDR2 as FQNEAQ (reference sequence). The CDR3 DNA reads as TGTGCCAGCAGCTTAGCGCGGCTAGCGGGGGAACAAGGGACCCAGTACTTC. Its protein is CASSLARLAGEQGTQYF.

The chain recombines TRBV27 with TRBJ1-2; TRBD1 aligns across 10 bases. Germline V gene data show CDR1 as MNHEY and CDR2 as SMNVEV (reference sequence). Trimming removed 5 bases from V and 4 bases from J; junction bases left unmatched: 7. This CDR3 spans 15 amino acids. This chain's CDR3 is CASSPGQGVTYGYTF. The CDR3 DNA reads TGTGCCAGCAGTCCCGGACAGGGGGTCACCTATGGCTACACCTTC.

The chain is built from TRBV6-4 and TRBJ1-4; no reliable D call. Trimming stripped 6 bases from V and 6 bases from J, with 11 bases between. CDR3 length: 13 amino acids. Looked up from germline, CDR1 is MRHNA and CDR2 is SNTAGT. The CDR3, as DNA: TGTGCCAGCAGGGGAAAGGTGGATGAAAAACTGTTTTTT. Translating it yields CASRGKVDEKLFF.

The chain recombines TRBV6-6 with TRBJ1-2, with 7 bases fitting TRBD1. Germline CDR1 and CDR2: MNHNY and SVGAGI (reference sequence). The CDR3 loop spans 12 amino acids. With V trimmed by 7 bases and J by 6 bases, 5 bases remained unmatched. This CDR3 reads CASTPQGDGYTF. In nucleotides, the CDR3 is TGTGCCAGCACCCCCCAGGGGGATGGCTACACCTTC.

The rearrangement links TRBV6-6 to TRBJ2-7; 13 bases map to TRBD2. Trimming at V came to 8 bases and at J to 2 bases, leaving 3 bases not matched to a gene. Germline V CDR1 and CDR2: MNHNY, SVGAGI (reference sequence). This CDR3 spans 14 amino acids. The CDR3 is CASEGLAGTYEQYF. CDR3 DNA sequence: TGTGCCAGCGAGGGACTAGCGGGGACCTACGAGCAGTACTTC.

This sequence joins TRBV6-6 and TRBJ1-1, with no clear D. The CDR3 sequence is 10 residues long. CDR1 is MNHNY and CDR2 is SVGAGI in the germline V gene (reference sequence). The V gene lost 7 bases and the J gene lost 11 bases, with 11 bases spanning the gap. The CDR3 nucleotides are TGTGCCAGCATTGGTACGGCTGCTTTCTTT. Protein: CASIGTAAFF.

The J gene is TRBJ2-1, the V gene TRBV30; D is possibly TRBD2 (5 bases). Trimming shortened V by 3 bases and J by 7 bases, and 16 bases separated the two germline ends. CDR3 length: 14 amino acids. Germline assignment: CDR1 GTSNPN and CDR2 SVGIG (reference sequence). The CDR3 sequence is CAWRPSGIGNEQFF. Written as DNA, the CDR3 is TGTGCCTGGAGACCCAGCGGAATAGGTAATGAGCAGTTCTTC. Full variable domain (rest looked up from reference TRBV30 and TRBJ2-1): SQTIHQWPATLVQPVGSPLSLECTVEGTSNPNLYWYRQAAGRGLQLLFYSVGIGQISSEVPQNLSASRPQDRQFILSSKKLLLSDSGFYLCAWRPSGIGNEQFFGPGTRLTVL.

The chain combines TRBV14 with TRBJ2-5; 9 nucleotides match TRBD2. This CDR3 region has 15 residues. Trimming at V came to 2 bases and at J to 2 bases, leaving 3 bases not matched to a gene. Per the germline V gene, CDR1 is SGHDN and CDR2 is FVKESK. This chain's CDR3 is CASSQLAGLQETQYF. The CDR3 nucleotides are TGTGCCAGCAGCCAACTAGCGGGGCTGCAAGAGACCCAGTACTTC.

The chain uses TRBV11-2 and TRBJ2-7, with D unresolved. Trimming stripped 5 bases from V and 5 bases from J, with 10 bases between. The CDR3 is 12 amino acids. Germline-derived CDR1 and CDR2 are SGHAT and FQNNGV. The CDR3 sequence: CASSTLLDEQYF. For the CDR3, the DNA is TGTGCCAGCAGCACCCTTCTGGACGAGCAGTACTTC.

CDR3 amino acids: CASSINRGRTEAFF. The CDR3 DNA reads TGTGCCAGCAGTATAAACAGGGGGCGCACTGAAGCTTTCTTT. The chain has TRBV28 and TRBJ1-1, with 9 bases aligning to TRBD1. Per the germline V gene, CDR1 is MDHEN and CDR2 is SYDVKM. Losses at the gene ends were 5 bases for V and 4 bases for J; bases not matched to a gene: 5. This CDR3 comprises 14 residues.

The chain recombines TRBV6-5 with TRBJ1-2; D perhaps matches TRBD1 (6 bases). Germline assignment: CDR1 MNHEY and CDR2 SVGAGI. V lost 7 bases and J lost 3, with 15 bases in between. CDR3 length: 14 residues. CDR3 region: CASNTPGHYYGYTF. CDR3 nucleotide sequence: TGTGCCAGCAACACGCCGGGACATTACTATGGCTACACCTTC.

A single count supports this clone. The chain is built from TRBV6-5 and TRBJ1-2; D is undetermined. Per germline, CDR1 MNHEY and CDR2 SVGAGI. V gave up 5 bases and J gave up 11 bases, with 18 bases separating them. The CDR3 sequence is 13 residues long. The CDR3 bases are TGTGCCAGCAGTATGGGGTCACTGATTGGATACACCTTC. Its protein product is CASSMGSLIGYTF.

The V gene is TRBV6-5, the J gene TRBJ1-1, with a weak D call TRBD1 (6 bases). This CDR3 is built from 12 residues. Trimming removed 6 bases from V and 8 bases from J, with 13 bases in between. CDR1 and CDR2 from the germline V gene are MNHEY and SVGAGI. The CDR3 loop reads CASSPDRREAFF. The CDR3 DNA follows: TGTGCCAGCAGCCCCGACAGGAGAGAAGCTTTCTTT.